Sequencing of this T cell receptor beta chain was carried out in a study of shared clonotypes between healthy human individuals (dated by TCRdb to 2020 to 2022). At the level of the whole study: A few men and a couple of women, aged 18 to 49 years, made up the cohort. For each donor, three plates each were used for CD4 naive and CD4 memory, two plates were used for CD8 naive, and one plate was used for CD8 memory. To estimate repertoire size and how much clonotypes are shared between individuals, the study performed deep sequencing of blood TCR repertoires from roughly five healthy adults. Different laboratories and diverse techniques were used to prepare libraries and sequence TCR repertoires, to increase sequencing depth and limit assay-specific biases. Leukapheresis yielded between about 0.85 and 10 billion PBMCs per donor. The paper as a whole reports these results and caveats: Pairwise subsampling indicated that sequencing depth was expected to affect the degree of clonotype sharing among donors. Sampling was limited to blood, and TCR repertoires in tissue likely differ from TCR repertoires in blood. Because the study included a small number of donors, the genetic and exposure-history diversity represented was limited. Across four donors, 5% to 6% of naive CD4, roughly 3.5% of naive CD8, 2.3% of memory CD4, and roughly 0.4% of memory CD8 clonotypes were shared. Rarefaction of sorted-subset datasets indicated incomplete sequencing despite the large sequencing depth. Higher generation probabilities were observed for clonotypes shared by all four sorted-subset donors than for non-shared clonotypes. Larger estimated clonotype richness was generally found for naive subsets than for memory subsets.

To note about this clone: No cognate antigen has been identified for it. Qualities for individual bases were not recorded, and no much larger clone is one base off. Other DNA sequences in the same sample also yield this CDR3.

Using the deep immunoSEQ assay, multiplex PCR amplified TCR CDR3 regions from genomic DNA. Extracted genomic DNA from each cell subset was spread evenly across all wells of several immunoSEQ 96-well plates, with each plate serving as a replicate. For sorted subsets, each replicate PCR was loaded with roughly 0.2 ug genomic DNA, equivalent to 25,000 to 35,000 T cell genomes. Purified libraries were quantified with a Qubit 3.0 fluorometer, sized on a Bioanalyzer 2100, and re-quantified with the KAPA Library Quantification kit. A separate single-read 150-cycle Illumina NextSeq 550 flow cell was used to sequence each immunoSEQ 96-well plate. Under the source paper's analysis protocol: Because the immunoSEQ output held only junctional sequences and lacked quality scores, the filtering could not match the filtering applied to full-length reads. To assign V/J genes and CDR3, sequences were annotated against IMGT germline references using PyIR, a Python wrapper for IgBLAST v1.9. Reads were filtered out if the reads had weak V/J assignments (E-value above 1e-6), no CDR3, stop codons, out-of-frame junctions, or ambiguous translated residues. A V3J clonotype was defined by an identical inferred V gene, J gene, and CDR3 amino acid sequence. Percentage overlap between repertoires was calculated by dividing the number of shared unique clonotypes by the size of the smaller repertoire. Repertoire richness was assessed with RTK rarefaction, the Chao1 estimator, and Recon v2.1 estimates of unobserved clonotypes. Generation probabilities for all TCRbeta clonotypes obtained by the gDNA method from a handful of donors were computed using OLGA. Sourced from immuneACCESS, this table was stored by TCRdb with only in-frame sequences that have V and J called. A share of the clones is absent; for the studies checked, an unresolved V gene accounts for under half, and the remainder has no known explanation. The D gene and trimming were derived from the DNA, and the V and J assignments and clone size from that table. The sample yields about 2.1 million clones; under 95% were counted once. The ten largest account for under 2% of the sample.

The CDR3 covers 12 residues, taking in both the cysteine and the phenylalanine. Only CDR3 DNA remains: 36 bases, in frame from the first base. V lost 1 base and J lost 7 bases; the stretch between them is 5 bases long. CDR1 and CDR2 are drawn from the germline V gene (reference sequence): LNHDA, SQIVND. CD8 naive samples consisted of CD45RO-negative cells that were positively selected for CCR7, yielding a CD45RA+CCR7+ population without TemRA cells. Donors were healthy HIV-negative adults with no recently reported acute infections or vaccinations. Every donor was a Caucasian adult living in Nashville, Tennessee, USA. Blood was collected by leukapheresis, and PBMCs were isolated by Ficoll-Histopaque density gradient centrifugation and then cryopreserved in liquid nitrogen vapor phase. Analytical flow cytometry was used to check the purity and quantity of each magnetically sorted T cell population. Genomic DNA was isolated from each sorted fraction and quantified by UV absorbance on a Nanodrop 2000c.

The chain joins TRBV19 to TRBJ1-5; TRBD1 could be the D gene, as 5 bases match. The receptor was isolated from a man between 18 and 35 years old in good health. Some clones in this sample may be carry-over from other donors' samples. The sample consisted of naive CD8+ T cells from PBMCs. What this sample's cell subset or site label stands for: CD45RA+CCR7+. The nucleotide sequence reads as follows: TGTGCCAGTAGTATAGGGGGGCAGCCCCAGCATTTT. Translated, this is CASSIGGQPQHF.